The clone carrying this T cell receptor (beta chain) was counted between two and nine times. The sample comes from a study of CD8 T cell repertoires and HIV-1 epitope variants. Data came from immunoSEQ multiplex PCR; TCRdb stores just in-frame clones and leaves some out. The sample lists under 100,000 clones, roughly four fifths occurring once. This clonotype was sampled from a male donor with HIV. The specimen was uncultured baseline CD8+ T cells from peripheral blood mononuclear cells (PBMCs).

The CDR3 nucleotides read TGTGCCAGCAGCCAGGGGTCTCACTATGGCTACACCTTC. It translates to CASSQGSHYGYTF. This chain joins TRBV28 and TRBJ1-2; the D gene is possibly TRBD1 (6 bases). The CDR3 is 13 residues long. Germline CDR1 reads MDHEN; CDR2 reads SYDVKM. Between the trimmed V and J ends, which lost 6 bases and 3 bases, there was a span of 11 bases.